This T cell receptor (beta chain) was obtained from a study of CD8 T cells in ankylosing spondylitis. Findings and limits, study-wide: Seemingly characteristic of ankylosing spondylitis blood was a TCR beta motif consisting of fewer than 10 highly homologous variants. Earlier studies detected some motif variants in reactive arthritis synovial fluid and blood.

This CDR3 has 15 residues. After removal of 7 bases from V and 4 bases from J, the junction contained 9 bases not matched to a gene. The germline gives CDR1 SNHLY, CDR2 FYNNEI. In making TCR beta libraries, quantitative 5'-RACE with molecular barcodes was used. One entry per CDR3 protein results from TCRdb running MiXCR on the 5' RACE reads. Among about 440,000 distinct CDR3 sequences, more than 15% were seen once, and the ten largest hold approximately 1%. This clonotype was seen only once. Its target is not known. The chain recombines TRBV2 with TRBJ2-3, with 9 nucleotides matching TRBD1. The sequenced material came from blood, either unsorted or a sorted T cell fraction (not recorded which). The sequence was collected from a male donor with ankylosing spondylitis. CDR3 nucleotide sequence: TGTGCCAGCAAAGGACGGACAGGGGAGGCAGATACGCAGTATTTT. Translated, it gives CASKGRTGEADTQYF.